These 29 T cell receptor beta chains originate from one sample sequenced in a study of blood T cell repertoires in COVID-19 (dated by TCRdb to 2018 to 2021). Library generation was performed with the immunoSEQ multiplex PCR assay. In TCRdb, the immuneACCESS table is reduced to in-frame sequences with V and J assigned. These tables do not hold every clone; where another copy was compared, an unresolved V gene accounts for under half, and the others remain unexplained. Here the sample has around 150,000 clones; 87% occur a single time. The ten largest clones capture about 4.1% of the sample. Sample: peripheral blood. All receptors come from a woman aged 55-70 years with active or convalescent COVID-19.

This CDR3 reads CASSLVGGATQYF. CDR3 sequence (DNA): TGTGCCAGCAGTTTGGTTGGGGGGGCCACCCAGTACTTC. The rearrangement uses TRBV12-3 or TRBV12-4 and TRBJ2-5; D possibly corresponds to TRBD2 (7 bases). V was cut by 3 bases and J by 8 bases, with 13 bases left in between. The length of the CDR3 is 13 residues.

This chain uses TRBV2 with TRBJ2-2; TRBD2 agrees at 7 bases. V trimming: 6 bases; J trimming: 6 bases; junction bases outside the gene matches: 7. CDR1 and CDR2 from the germline V gene are SNHLY and FYNNEI. The CDR3 runs to 14 residues. The CDR3 nucleotides read TGTGCCAGCAGCCAGGGACTATATTCCGGGGAGCTGTTTTTT. Translated, it gives CASSQGLYSGELFF.

J is TRBJ2-2 and V is TRBV6-2 or TRBV6-3, with D maybe TRBD1 (5 bases). CDR3 size: 13 residues. Trimming removed 2 bases at V and 5 bases at J, with 6 bases between. Germline-derived CDR1 and CDR2 are MNHEY and SVGEGT. The CDR3, as DNA: TGTGCCAGCAGTTACGCAGGGACCGGGGAGCTGTTTTTT. It is translated as CASSYAGTGELFF.

The CDR3 region has the DNA TGCGCCAGCAGTGAGAACTCCGGGACAGGGGGCCGGAGCGGGGACTCCCCCGGCACAGATACGCAGTATTTT. Protein product: CASSENSGTGGRSGDSPGTDTQYF. This chain connects TRBV10-1 to TRBJ2-3, with 12 nucleotides matching TRBD1. The CDR3 runs 24 residues. The V segment lost 2 bases and the J segment 1 base; nucleotides outside the gene matches: 25. The germline V gene encodes CDR1 WNHNN and CDR2 SYGVQD (reference sequence).

V gene TRBV6-5 combines with J gene TRBJ2-5; 7 nucleotides align to TRBD2. The CDR3 runs 14 residues. The V and J ends lost 7 bases and 5 bases, in that order; junction bases with no gene match: 10. Germline CDR1 and CDR2: MNHEY and SVGAGI. The CDR3 region is CASKPSREGETQYF. The CDR3 DNA reads as TGTGCCAGCAAACCTTCCAGGGAGGGGGAGACCCAGTACTTC.

The rearrangement links TRBV24-1 to TRBJ2-2; 8 nucleotides line up with TRBD2. CDR1 and CDR2 (germline): KGHDR, SFDVKD. Trimming took 5 bases from V and 7 from J; bases not matched to a gene: 17. The CDR3 runs 18 residues. CDR3 coding DNA: TGTGCCACCAGTGCCTCCGGGGGAGAGCGGGGGAAAATCGGGGAGCTGTTTTTT. Protein product: CATSASGGERGKIGELFF.

This clone appeared once. The chain uses TRBV4-2 and TRBJ2-5; the match to TRBD2 covers 8 bases. The CDR3 is 15 amino acids. J lost 6 bases, V lost 0 bases, and 6 bases had no gene match. Germline V gene sequence: CDR1 LGHNA, CDR2 YNFKEQ. The CDR3 bases are TGTGCCAGCAGCCAAGAAGGGAGCGGGGGAAAGACCCAGTACTTC. It specifies CASSQEGSGGKTQYF.

The V and J genes are TRBV5-4 and TRBJ1-6, with 7 bases fitting TRBD1. Trimming at V came to 4 bases and at J to 5 bases, leaving 6 bases not matched to a gene. Germline CDR1 and CDR2: SGHNT and YYREEE (reference sequence). The CDR3 has 15 amino acids. The CDR3 bases are TGTGCCAGCAGCCCGGGACAGTTCAATAATTCACCCCTCCACTTT. Protein product: CASSPGQFNNSPLHF.

This chain joins TRBV5-1 and TRBJ1-4, with a tentative D call TRBD1 (5 bases). From germline, CDR1 is SGHRS and CDR2 YFSETQ. V gave up 6 bases and J gave up 5 bases, with 17 bases separating them. This CDR3 contains 15 residues. The CDR3 protein is CASTHAGGGNEKLFF. Here the CDR3 DNA reads TGCGCCAGCACCCATGCGGGGGGAGGGAATGAAAAACTGTTTTTT.

This chain links TRBV14 with TRBJ1-4; D is uncertain. This CDR3 is 15 amino acids long. CDR1 and CDR2 (germline): SGHDN, FVKESK. Trimming took 3 bases from V and 0 from J, leaving 8 bases between them. CDR3 sequence reads: CASSQQLTTNEKLFF. In DNA, the CDR3 is TGTGCCAGCAGCCAGCAACTGACAACTAATGAAAAACTGTTTTTT.

This rearrangement joins TRBV19 to TRBJ1-1, with 10 bases that match TRBD1. The CDR3 is 14 amino acids. Per the germline V gene, CDR1 is LNHDA and CDR2 is SQIVND (reference sequence). J was trimmed by 6 bases and V by 6 bases; bases with no gene match: 7. The CDR3 nucleotides read TGTGCCAGTAGCCGACAGGGGGCGCTGCCTGAAGCTTTCTTT. The encoded protein is CASSRQGALPEAFF.

This rearrangement joins TRBV5-6 to TRBJ1-3; D unresolved. The CDR3 covers 14 residues. V lost 4 bases and J lost 3, with 11 bases in between. The germline gives CDR1 SGHDT, CDR2 YYEEEE. The CDR3 spells CASSREGFGNTIYF. CDR3 coding DNA: TGTGCCAGCAGCCGGGAAGGGTTTGGAAACACCATATATTTT. Variable domain in full (rest from reference TRBV5-6 and TRBJ1-3): DAGVTQSPTHLIKTRGQQVTLRCSPKSGHDTVSWYQQALGQGPQFIFQYYEEEERQRGNFPDRFSGHQFPNYSSELNVNALLLGDSALYLCASSREGFGNTIYFGEGSWLTVV.

V usage is TRBV30 and J usage is TRBJ1-2; 9 nucleotides align to TRBD1. The CDR3 length is 12 residues. CDR1 and CDR2 (germline): GTSNPN, SVGIG (reference sequence). With 3 bases clipped from V and 5 bases from J, the junction kept 1 base outside the gene matches. DNA of the CDR3: TGTGCCTGGAGGGGACAGGGTTATGGCTACACCTTC. Amino acids: CAWRGQGYGYTF.

The V gene is TRBV6-1, the J gene TRBJ2-3; possible D gene TRBD1, 5 bases. This CDR3 is 14 amino acids long. Between the trimmed V and J ends, which lost 3 bases and 5 bases, there was a span of 12 bases. Germline loops: CDR1 MNHNS, CDR2 SASEGT. The CDR3 reads CASSDIWGQDTQYF. In DNA, the CDR3 is TGTGCCAGCAGTGACATATGGGGCCAAGATACGCAGTATTTT.

The J gene is TRBJ2-7, the V gene TRBV7-2, with 11 bases fitting TRBD2. Unmatched junction bases numbered 6, after V lost 5 bases and J lost 3 bases. CDR1 is SGHTA and CDR2 is FQGNSA in the germline V gene. CDR3 length: 15 residues. The CDR3 is CASSQTSGVVYEQYF. CDR3 DNA sequence: TGTGCCAGCAGCCAGACTAGCGGGGTAGTCTACGAGCAGTACTTC.

This clone was seen once. This chain joins TRBV24-1 and TRBJ2-5; no clear D. In germline, CDR1 is KGHDR, CDR2 SFDVKD. The CDR3 consists of 14 residues. Trimming pared 1 base from V and 4 bases from J, leaving 9 bases between. The CDR3 sequence is CATSDFPPLETQYF. CDR3 DNA: TGTGCCACCAGTGATTTTCCCCCCTTAGAGACCCAGTACTTC.

V usage is TRBV6-7 and J usage is TRBJ1-5; D unresolved. TRBV6-7 belongs to the ORF category, with a function that is uncertain. The V and J ends lost 5 bases and 4 bases respectively, with 6 bases between them. The CDR3 contains 12 residues. The CDR3 DNA sequence: TGTGCCAGCAGTGTCAGAAATCAGCCCCAGCATTTT. Its protein is CASSVRNQPQHF.

V is TRBV9 and J is TRBJ2-3; 8 nucleotides line up with TRBD2. After removal of 0 bases from V and 6 bases from J, the junction contained 9 bases not matched to a gene. CDR1 SGDLS and CDR2 YYNGEE come from the germline V gene. This CDR3 has 16 amino acids. As DNA, the CDR3 is TGTGCCAGCAGCGTAGATTCTGGGCGGGGGGCGGATACGCAGTATTTT. Its protein product is CASSVDSGRGADTQYF.

The chain recombines TRBV12-3 or TRBV12-4 with TRBJ1-1, with 7 bases fitting TRBD1. The length of the CDR3 is 12 residues. Trimming removed 3 bases from V and 6 bases from J; junction bases left unmatched: 1. CDR3 protein: CASSFGTAEAFF. CDR3 DNA sequence: TGTGCCAGCAGTTTTGGGACAGCTGAAGCTTTCTTT.

CDR3 protein: CASSQDTPSGDTQYF. CDR3 DNA sequence: TGTGCCAGCAGCCAAGATACGCCTAGCGGAGATACGCAGTATTTT. V and J are TRBV3-1 (or the pseudogene TRBV3-2) and TRBJ2-3; TRBD2 aligns across 7 bases. The CDR3 is 15 residues long. Germline values: CDR1 LGHDT, CDR2 YNNKEL (reference sequence). V lost 0 bases, J lost 5 bases, and 5 bases stayed unmatched.

The rearrangement links TRBV5-4 to TRBJ2-1; D is possibly TRBD1 (6 bases). The CDR3 has 15 amino acids. Trimming cost V 4 bases and J 3 bases, with 14 bases left between them. CDR1 and CDR2 from the germline V gene are SGHNT and YYREEE (reference sequence). CDR3 sequence: CASSRRDKNYNEQFF. The CDR3 DNA reads as TGTGCCAGCAGCCGCCGGGACAAGAACTACAATGAGCAGTTCTTC.

The genes are TRBV19 and TRBJ1-5; TRBD1 matches 12 bases. V was clipped by 3 bases and J by 1 base; unmatched bases: 7. The length of the CDR3 is 18 residues. Germline V gene data show CDR1 as LNHDA and CDR2 as SQIVND (reference sequence). The CDR3 sequence is CASSISGQGAVSNQPQHF. The CDR3 DNA is TGTGCCAGTAGTATTTCGGGACAGGGGGCTGTAAGCAATCAGCCCCAGCATTTT.

The chain's CDR3 is CASSPGPTRGYTF. CDR3 nucleotides: TGTGCCAGCAGCCCGGGACCGACTAGGGGCTACACCTTC. V is TRBV12-3 or TRBV12-4 and J is TRBJ1-2; maybe TRBD1 (5 bases). Trimming removed 6 bases at V and 8 bases at J, with 16 bases between. There are 13 residues in the CDR3.

The chain carries TRBV10-3 and TRBJ2-1, with a possible D match to TRBD2 (6 bases). CDR3 size: 15 residues. Germline CDR1 reads ENHRY; CDR2 reads SYGVKD. The germline V and J ends were trimmed by 10 bases and 0 bases, with 16 bases remaining between them. The CDR3 DNA sequence: TGTGCCACCCTCCTAGCCGGGAGCTCCTACAATGAGCAGTTCTTC. It yields the protein CATLLAGSSYNEQFF.

V gene TRBV18 combines with J gene TRBJ1-5; TRBD1 might be the D (6 bases). This CDR3 spans 16 amino acids. The V gene lost 2 bases and the J gene lost 2 bases, with 13 bases spanning the gap. Germline assignment: CDR1 KGHSH and CDR2 LQKENI. DNA for the CDR3: TGTGCCAGCTCACCAGAACAGGGACGTGGCAATCAGCCCCAGCATTTT. Its protein is CASSPEQGRGNQPQHF.

The J gene is TRBJ1-3, the V gene TRBV3-1 (or the pseudogene TRBV3-2); TRBD1 is a possible D gene (5 bases). Germline V CDR1 and CDR2: LGHDT, YNNKEL (reference sequence). The V and J ends lost 3 bases and 7 bases respectively, with 10 bases between them. This CDR3 spans 13 amino acids. Here the CDR3 reads CASSQGGGNTIYF. Here the CDR3 DNA reads TGTGCCAGCAGCCAGGGCGGGGGGAACACCATATATTTT.

As for this clone: Sequence at one end of the junction differs from germline and may be a read error. CDR3 residues: CASSQAPSNEQYF. The CDR3 DNA follows: TGTGCCAGCAGCCAAGCTCCCTCCAACGAGCAGTACTTC. V usage is TRBV12-3 or TRBV12-4 and J usage is TRBJ2-7; D remains unclear. CDR3 length: 13 amino acids.

The rearrangement uses TRBV11-2 and TRBJ1-3; D unresolved. The V end was cut by 4 bases, the J end by 0 bases, with 10 bases between. The CDR3 is made up of 15 amino acids. Germline V lookup: CDR1 SGHAT, CDR2 FQNNGV. DNA for the CDR3: TGTGCCAGCAGCTCCCCCCTCTACTCTGGAAACACCATATATTTT. This encodes CASSSPLYSGNTIYF.

A note on this clone: Within the sample, other DNA sequences also encode this same CDR3. The rearrangement joins TRBV4-1 to TRBJ1-1, with 8 bases lining up with TRBD1. The CDR3 runs 15 residues. The V gene end was trimmed by 2 bases and the J gene end by 0 bases; junction bases not matched to a gene: 2. Germline V gene data show CDR1 as MGHRA and CDR2 as YSYEKL. The CDR3 nucleotides read TGCGCCAGCAGCCAACGGGACAGGCTGAACACTGAAGCTTTCTTT. Amino acids: CASSQRDRLNTEAFF.